This T cell receptor beta chain was profiled in a study of spatial heterogeneity in lung cancer. Overall study context: There were 75 or so donors, all of them untreated patients with early-stage non-small cell lung cancer. The authors sequenced available follow-up PBMC samples, taken a median of approximately two years after resection.

This clonotype was detected many times. Its antigen is unknown. MiXCR, run by TCRdb on the 5' RACE reads, gives a single entry per CDR3 protein. In the table there are about 50,000 distinct CDR3 sequences, roughly 7.4% of which are singletons. Sample time point: blood at routine non-recurrence follow-up after resection. Sequencing covered unsorted whole RNA taken from tumor, nontumor lung or frozen PBMC. Study-wide findings and caveats: Ubiquitous expanded tumor TCRs were seen in blood more at resection than at follow-up.

Germline-derived CDR1 and CDR2 are MNHEY and SVGAGI. The ends lost 5 bases at V and 9 bases at J; junction bases unmatched: 7. This CDR3 has 12 residues. This chain connects TRBV6-5 to TRBJ2-7; 7 bases fit TRBD2. The sample consisted of PBMCs, taken at follow-up. The TCR sequence derives from a female donor with early-stage non-small cell lung cancer. This chain's CDR3 is CASSKQAGTQYF. DNA of the CDR3: TGTGCCAGCAGTAAACAAGCGGGGACGCAGTACTTC.